The clone carrying this TCR beta chain showed up many times. As yet, its antigen is unknown. This sample was included in a study of blood T cells in healthy people across ages. Then a second PCR, running roughly 7 to 11 cycles, was carried out with a sample-barcoded 5' primer and a J-beta primer mix. One entry per CDR3 protein, called by TCRdb with MiXCR from the 5' RACE reads. The sample comprises 600,000 or so distinct CDR3 sequences, roughly 31% of which are singletons, and around 16% rests with the top ten. The CDR3 runs 14 residues. From germline, CDR1 is DFQATT and CDR2 SNEGSKA (reference sequence). V was clipped by 8 bases and J by 2 bases, with 19 bases between them. General observations from the study: Strong correlation was found linking TCR beta diversity to naive T cell percentage.

The genes are TRBV20-1 and TRBJ2-7; tentatively, D is TRBD2 (6 bases). Sequencing input: blood. The TCR sequence derives from a woman at least 80 years old in good health. CDR3 in DNA: TGCAGTACATGGGAGGCAGGGCGTCCCTACGAGCAGTACTTC. Translation gives CSTWEAGRPYEQYF.